A selection of T cell receptor beta chains follows, all from one sample in a study of blood T cell repertoires in COVID-19. Here immunoSEQ multiplex PCR was the method, and the copy in TCRdb shows in-frame clones only, minus some. The repertoire has roughly 150,000 clones, roughly 84% of them found once; the top ten carry roughly 6.8%. The sample was peripheral blood. The receptors shown here come from a woman aged 50 to 60 in a cohort sampled during active or convalescent COVID-19. CDR3s include the opening cysteine and the closing phenylalanine or tryptophan. The D gene is left open where the match is weak. Clone size is stated in some rows and not others, as once, few, many or a class when expanded.

J: TRBJ1-2; D: TRBD1; V: TRBV7-8; size: once; DNA: TGTGCCAGCAAACAGGGGGCGAGTGGCTACACCTTC; CDR3: CASKQGASGYTF
J: TRBJ2-5; D: TRBD1; V: TRBV4-3; size: .; DNA: TGCGCCAGCAGCCAAGATTGGGGGACAGGGGGCGAGACCCAGTACTTC; CDR3: CASSQDWGTGGETQYF
J: TRBJ1-2; D: .; V: TRBV4-1; size: .; DNA: TGCGCCAGCAGCCAAGGGGTCTCCGGGAGGTCTAACTATGGCTACACCTTC; CDR3: CASSQGVSGRSNYGYTF
J: TRBJ2-1; D: .; V: TRBV24-1; size: .; DNA: TGTGCCACCGCAGGGACACGGCAGGACAATGAGCAGTTCTTC; CDR3: CATAGTRQDNEQFF
J: TRBJ2-1; D: .; V: TRBV19; size: .; DNA: TGTGCCAGTACGACAGACTCCTACAATGAGCAGTTCTTC; CDR3: CASTTDSYNEQFF
J: TRBJ1-2; D: .; V: TRBV24-1; size: .; DNA: TGTGCCACCAGTGACCCGAACAAGAATGGCTACACCTTC; CDR3: CATSDPNKNGYTF
J: TRBJ1-1; D: .; V: TRBV6-4; size: .; DNA: TGTGCCAGCAGTACACACAGGGACAAGAACACTGAAGCTTTCTTT; CDR3: CASSTHRDKNTEAFF
J: TRBJ1-3; D: .; V: TRBV5-1; size: once; DNA: TGCGCCAGCAGCTTGGTCCAGGGCTCTGGAAACACCATATATTTT; CDR3: CASSLVQGSGNTIYF
J: TRBJ1-3; D: .; V: TRBV30; size: .; DNA: TGTGCCTGGAGTGTACTTGGGCCAACAACCATATATTTT; CDR3: CAWSVLGPTTIYF
J: TRBJ2-2; D: .; V: TRBV6-4; size: .; DNA: TGTGCCAGCAGAAAAGGGGCGGACACCGGGGAGCTGTTTTTT; CDR3: CASRKGADTGELFF
J: TRBJ2-7; D: TRBD2; V: TRBV5-6; size: .; DNA: TGTGCCAGCAGAGTGGGGGCGGGGGGAAACCTCCTTACGACGCAGTACTTC; CDR3: CASRVGAGGNLLTTQYF